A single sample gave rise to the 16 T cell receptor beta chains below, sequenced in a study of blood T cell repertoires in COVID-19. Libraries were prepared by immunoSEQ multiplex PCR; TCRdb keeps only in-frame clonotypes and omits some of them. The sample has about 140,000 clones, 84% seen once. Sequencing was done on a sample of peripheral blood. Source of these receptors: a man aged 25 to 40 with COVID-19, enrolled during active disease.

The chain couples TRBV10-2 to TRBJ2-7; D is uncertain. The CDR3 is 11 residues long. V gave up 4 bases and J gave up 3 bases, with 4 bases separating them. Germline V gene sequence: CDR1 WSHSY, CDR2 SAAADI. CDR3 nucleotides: TGCGCCAGCAGTGGACTCTACGAGCAGTACTTC. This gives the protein CASSGLYEQYF.

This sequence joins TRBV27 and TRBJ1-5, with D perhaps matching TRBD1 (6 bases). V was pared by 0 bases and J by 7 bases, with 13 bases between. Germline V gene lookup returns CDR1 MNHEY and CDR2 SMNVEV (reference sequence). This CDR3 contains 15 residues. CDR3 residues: CASSLSPGARQPQHF. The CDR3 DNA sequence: TGTGCCAGCAGTTTATCGCCAGGGGCGCGACAGCCCCAGCATTTT.

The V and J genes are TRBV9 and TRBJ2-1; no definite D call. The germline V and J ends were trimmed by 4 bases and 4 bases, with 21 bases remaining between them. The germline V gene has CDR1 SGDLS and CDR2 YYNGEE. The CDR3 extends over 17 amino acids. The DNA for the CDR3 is TGTGCCAGCAGCACCGACCCTGACACCTCGTCTTACAATGAGCAGTTCTTC. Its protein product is CASSTDPDTSSYNEQFF.

The CDR3 loop reads CASSDRGGPEAFF. The DNA of the CDR3 is TGTGCCAGCAGTGACAGGGGCGGGCCTGAAGCTTTCTTT. The chain employs TRBV6-1 and TRBJ1-1; TRBD1 might be the D (6 bases). The CDR3 has 13 amino acids. Germline values: CDR1 MNHNS, CDR2 SASEGT. V was trimmed by 3 bases and J by 6 bases, leaving 11 bases between them.

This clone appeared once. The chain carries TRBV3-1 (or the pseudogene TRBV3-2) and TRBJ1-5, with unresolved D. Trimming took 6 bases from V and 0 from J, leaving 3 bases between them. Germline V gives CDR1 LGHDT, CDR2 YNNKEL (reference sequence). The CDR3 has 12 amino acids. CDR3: CASSYSNQPQHF. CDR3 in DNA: TGTGCCAGCAGTTATAGCAATCAGCCCCAGCATTTT.

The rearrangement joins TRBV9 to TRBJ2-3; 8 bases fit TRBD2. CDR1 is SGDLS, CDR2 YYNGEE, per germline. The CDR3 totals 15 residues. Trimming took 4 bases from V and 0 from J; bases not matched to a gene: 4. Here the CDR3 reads CASSPSSGSTDTQYF. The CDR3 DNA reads TGTGCCAGCAGCCCGTCTAGCGGGAGCACAGATACGCAGTATTTT.

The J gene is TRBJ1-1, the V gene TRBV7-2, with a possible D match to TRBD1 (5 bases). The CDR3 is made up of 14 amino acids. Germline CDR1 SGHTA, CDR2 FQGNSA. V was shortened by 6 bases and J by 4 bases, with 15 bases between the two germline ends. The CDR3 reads CASSFQGIGTEAFF. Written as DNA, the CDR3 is TGTGCCAGCAGTTTTCAGGGTATTGGCACTGAAGCTTTCTTT.

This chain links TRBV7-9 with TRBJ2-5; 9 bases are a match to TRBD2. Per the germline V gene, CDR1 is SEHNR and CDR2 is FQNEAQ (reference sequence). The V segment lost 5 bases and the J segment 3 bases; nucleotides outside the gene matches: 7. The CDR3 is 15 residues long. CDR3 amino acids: CASSASKREEETQYF. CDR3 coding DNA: TGTGCCAGCAGCGCCTCGAAGCGGGAGGAAGAGACCCAGTACTTC.

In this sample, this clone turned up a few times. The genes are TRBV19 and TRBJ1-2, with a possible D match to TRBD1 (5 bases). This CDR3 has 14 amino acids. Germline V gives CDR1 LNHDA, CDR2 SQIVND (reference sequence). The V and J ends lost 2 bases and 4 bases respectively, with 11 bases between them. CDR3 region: CASSITGDLYGYTF. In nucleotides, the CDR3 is TGTGCCAGTAGTATAACGGGGGATCTCTATGGCTACACCTTC. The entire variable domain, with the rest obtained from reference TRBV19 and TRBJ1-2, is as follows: DGGITQSPKYLFRKEGQNVTLSCEQNLNHDAMYWYRQDPGQGLRLIYYSQIVNDFQKGDIAEGYSVSREKKESFPLTVTSAQKNPTAFYLCASSITGDLYGYTFGSGTRLTVV.

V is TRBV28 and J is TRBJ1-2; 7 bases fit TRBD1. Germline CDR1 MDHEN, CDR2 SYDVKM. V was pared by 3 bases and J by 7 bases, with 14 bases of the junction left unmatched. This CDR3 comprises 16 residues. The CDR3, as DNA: TGTGCCAGCAGTTTCGGGGGAGGCAGGGGGTCAGGTGGCTACACCTTC. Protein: CASSFGGGRGSGGYTF.

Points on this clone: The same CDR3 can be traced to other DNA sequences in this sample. CDR3 amino acids: CASSRPGGTEAFF. CDR3 DNA: TGTGCCAGTAGTAGGCCGGGAGGCACTGAAGCTTTCTTT. This sequence joins TRBV19 and TRBJ1-1; no definite D call. Germline CDR1 LNHDA, CDR2 SQIVND (reference sequence). The CDR3 contains 13 residues. V lost 4 bases and J 4 bases, leaving 10 bases between the germline ends.

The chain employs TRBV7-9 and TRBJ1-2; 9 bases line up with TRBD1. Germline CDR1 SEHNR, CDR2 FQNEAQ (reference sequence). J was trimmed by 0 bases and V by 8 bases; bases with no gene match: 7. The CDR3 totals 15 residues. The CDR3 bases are TGTGCCAGCGCTCGGGGGGACAGGGCTAACTATGGCTACACCTTC. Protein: CASARGDRANYGYTF.

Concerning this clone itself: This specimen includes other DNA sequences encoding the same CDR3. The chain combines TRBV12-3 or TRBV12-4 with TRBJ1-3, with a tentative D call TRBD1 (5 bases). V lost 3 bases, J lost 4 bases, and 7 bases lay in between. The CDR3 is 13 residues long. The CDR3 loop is CASSFGGGNTIYF. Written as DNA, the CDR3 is TGTGCCAGCAGTTTCGGGGGGGGAAACACCATATATTTT.

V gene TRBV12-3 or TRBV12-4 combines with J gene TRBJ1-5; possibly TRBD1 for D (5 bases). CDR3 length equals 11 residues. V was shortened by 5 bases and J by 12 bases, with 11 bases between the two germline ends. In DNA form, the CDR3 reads TGTGCCAGCAGTCCTGACAGTTACCAGCATTTT. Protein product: CASSPDSYQHF.

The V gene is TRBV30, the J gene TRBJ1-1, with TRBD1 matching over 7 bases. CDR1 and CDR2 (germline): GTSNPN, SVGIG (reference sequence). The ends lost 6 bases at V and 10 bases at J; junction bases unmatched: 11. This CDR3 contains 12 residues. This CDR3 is CACPTGQAGAFF. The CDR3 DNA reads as TGTGCCTGCCCTACAGGACAGGCAGGAGCTTTCTTT.

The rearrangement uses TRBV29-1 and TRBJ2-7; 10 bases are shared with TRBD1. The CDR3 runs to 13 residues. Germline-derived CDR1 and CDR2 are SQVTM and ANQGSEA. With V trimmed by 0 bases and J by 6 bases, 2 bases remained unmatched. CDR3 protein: CSVEDGTGAEQYF. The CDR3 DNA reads TGCAGCGTTGAAGATGGGACAGGGGCCGAGCAGTACTTC.